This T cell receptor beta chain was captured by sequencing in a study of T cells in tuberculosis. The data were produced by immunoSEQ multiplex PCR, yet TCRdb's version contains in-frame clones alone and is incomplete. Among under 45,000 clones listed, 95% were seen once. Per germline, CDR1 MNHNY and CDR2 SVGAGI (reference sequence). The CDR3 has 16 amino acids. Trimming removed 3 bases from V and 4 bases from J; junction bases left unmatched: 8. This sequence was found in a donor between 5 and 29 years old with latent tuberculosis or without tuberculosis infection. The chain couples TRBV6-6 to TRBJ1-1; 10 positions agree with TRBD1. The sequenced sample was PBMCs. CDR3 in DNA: TGTGCCAGCAGTTATATTTACCGGGACAGGGGCACTGAAGCTTTCTTT. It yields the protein CASSYIYRDRGTEAFF.